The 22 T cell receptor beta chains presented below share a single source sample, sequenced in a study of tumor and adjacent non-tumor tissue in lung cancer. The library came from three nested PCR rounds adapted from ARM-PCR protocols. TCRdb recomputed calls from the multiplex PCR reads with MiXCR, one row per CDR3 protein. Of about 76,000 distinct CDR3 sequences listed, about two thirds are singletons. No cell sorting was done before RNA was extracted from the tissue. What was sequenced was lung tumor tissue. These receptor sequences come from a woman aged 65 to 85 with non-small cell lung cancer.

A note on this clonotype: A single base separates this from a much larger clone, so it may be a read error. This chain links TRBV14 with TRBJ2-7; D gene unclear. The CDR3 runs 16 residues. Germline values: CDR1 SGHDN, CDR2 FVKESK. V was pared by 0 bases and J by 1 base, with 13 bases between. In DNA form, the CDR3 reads TGTGCCAGCAGCCAAGATATGGGCGGCCAGTCCTACGAGCAGTACTTC. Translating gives CASSQDMGGQSYEQYF.

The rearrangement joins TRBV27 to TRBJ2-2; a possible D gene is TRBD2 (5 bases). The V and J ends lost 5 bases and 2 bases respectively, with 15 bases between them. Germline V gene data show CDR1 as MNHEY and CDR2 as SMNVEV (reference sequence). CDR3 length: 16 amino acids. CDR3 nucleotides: TGTGCCAGCAGTGTGTTTGGGAGTCCAAACACCGGGGAGCTGTTTTTT. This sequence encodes CASSVFGSPNTGELFF.

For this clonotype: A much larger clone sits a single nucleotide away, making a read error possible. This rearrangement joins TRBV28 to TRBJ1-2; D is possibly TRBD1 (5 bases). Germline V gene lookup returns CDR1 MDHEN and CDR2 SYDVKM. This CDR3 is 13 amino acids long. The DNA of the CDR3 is TGTGCCAGCAGTCCATCGGACATCGATGGCTGCACCTTC. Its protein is CASSPSDIDGCTF.

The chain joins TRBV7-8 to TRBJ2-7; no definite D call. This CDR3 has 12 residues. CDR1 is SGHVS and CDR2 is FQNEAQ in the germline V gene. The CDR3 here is CTISPTDYEQYF. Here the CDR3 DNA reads TGTACCATCAGCCCAACGGACTACGAGCAGTACTTC.

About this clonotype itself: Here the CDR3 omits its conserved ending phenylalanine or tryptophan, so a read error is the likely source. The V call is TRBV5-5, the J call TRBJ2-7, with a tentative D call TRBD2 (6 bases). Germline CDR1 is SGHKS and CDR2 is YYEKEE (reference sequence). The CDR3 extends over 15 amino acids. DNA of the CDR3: TGTGCTAGCAGCTTGGGACTGTGGAACTCCTACGAGCAGTACTCC. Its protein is CASSLGLWNSYEQYS.

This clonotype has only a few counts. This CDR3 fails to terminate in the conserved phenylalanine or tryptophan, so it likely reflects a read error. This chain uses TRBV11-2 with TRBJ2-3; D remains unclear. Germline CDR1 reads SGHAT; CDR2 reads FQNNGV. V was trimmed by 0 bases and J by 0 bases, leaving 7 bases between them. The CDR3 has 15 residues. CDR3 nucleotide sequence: TGTGCCAGCAGCTTAGAATTCCAGAGCACAGATACGCAGTATTTG. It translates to CASSLEFQSTDTQYL.

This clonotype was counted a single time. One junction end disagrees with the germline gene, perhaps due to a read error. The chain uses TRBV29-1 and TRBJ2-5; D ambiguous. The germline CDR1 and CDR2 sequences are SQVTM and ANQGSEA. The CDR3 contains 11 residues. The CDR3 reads CSARLDETQYF. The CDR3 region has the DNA TGCAGCGCCCGACTGGATGAGACTCAGTACTTC.

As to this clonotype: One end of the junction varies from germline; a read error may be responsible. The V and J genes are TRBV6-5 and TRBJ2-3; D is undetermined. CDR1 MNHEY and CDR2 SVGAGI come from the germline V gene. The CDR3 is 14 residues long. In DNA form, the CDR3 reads TGTGCCAGCAGTTACGGCCAGAAAGCAGATGCGCAGTATTTT. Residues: CASSYGQKADAQYF.

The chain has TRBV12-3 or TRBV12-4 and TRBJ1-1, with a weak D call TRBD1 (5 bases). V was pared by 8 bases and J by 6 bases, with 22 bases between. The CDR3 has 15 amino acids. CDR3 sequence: CASSTTIRVRAEAFF. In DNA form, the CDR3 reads TGTGCCAGCTCAACGACGATCAGGGTCAGGGCTGAAGCTTTCTTT.

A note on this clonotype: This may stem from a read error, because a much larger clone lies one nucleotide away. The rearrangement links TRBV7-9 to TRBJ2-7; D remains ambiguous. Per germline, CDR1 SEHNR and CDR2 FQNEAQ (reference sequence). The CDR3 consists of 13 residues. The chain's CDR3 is CTSSQDQDYEQYF. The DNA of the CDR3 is TGTACCAGCAGCCAGGACCAGGACTACGAGCAGTACTTC.

CDR3 region: CASSYSFMNTDKLYF. CDR3 sequence (DNA): TGTGCCAGCAGTTACTCATTTATGAACACAGATAAGCTGTATTTT. The rearrangement links TRBV6-5 to TRBJ2-3; D is uncertain. The V end lost 0 bases, the J end lost 14 bases, and 21 bases lay between the germline ends. CDR1 MNHEY and CDR2 SVGAGI come from the germline V gene. This CDR3 comprises 15 residues.

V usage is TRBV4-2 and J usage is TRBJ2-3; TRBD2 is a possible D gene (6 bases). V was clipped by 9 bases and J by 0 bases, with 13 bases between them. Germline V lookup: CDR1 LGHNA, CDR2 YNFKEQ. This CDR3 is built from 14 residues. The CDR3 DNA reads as TGTGCCAGTAACTATAGCGGTAGCACAGATACGCAGTATTTT. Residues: CASNYSGSTDTQYF.

CDR3 residues: CASSLAGTLKPQFF. CDR3 in DNA: TGTGCCAGCAGTTTAGCGGGAACCTTAAAACCACAGTTCTTC. The chain joins TRBV28 to TRBJ2-1; D possibly corresponds to TRBD2 (6 bases). This CDR3 has 14 residues. The V gene lost 2 bases and the J gene lost 13 bases, with 18 bases spanning the gap. The germline V gene has CDR1 MDHEN and CDR2 SYDVKM.

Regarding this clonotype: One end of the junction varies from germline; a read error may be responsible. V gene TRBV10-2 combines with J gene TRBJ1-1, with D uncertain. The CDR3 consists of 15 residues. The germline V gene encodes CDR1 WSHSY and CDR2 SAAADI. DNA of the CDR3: TGCGTCAGCAGTGAGTGGAGCACTATGAACACTGAAGCTTCCTTT. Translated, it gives CVSSEWSTMNTEASF.

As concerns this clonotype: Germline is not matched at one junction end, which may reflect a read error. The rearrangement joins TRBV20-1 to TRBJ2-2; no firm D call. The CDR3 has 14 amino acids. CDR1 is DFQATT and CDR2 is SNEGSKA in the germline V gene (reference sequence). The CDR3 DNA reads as TGCAATGCTAGAGTCCCAGGAGTCACCGGGGAGCTGTTTTTT. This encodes CNARVPGVTGELFF.

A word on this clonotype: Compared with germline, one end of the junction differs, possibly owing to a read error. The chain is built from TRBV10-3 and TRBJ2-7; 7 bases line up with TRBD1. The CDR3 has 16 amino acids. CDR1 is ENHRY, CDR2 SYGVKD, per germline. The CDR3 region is CTISASWDSIYYEQYF. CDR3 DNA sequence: TGTACCATCAGCGCAAGCTGGGACAGTATCTACTACGAGCAGTACTTC.

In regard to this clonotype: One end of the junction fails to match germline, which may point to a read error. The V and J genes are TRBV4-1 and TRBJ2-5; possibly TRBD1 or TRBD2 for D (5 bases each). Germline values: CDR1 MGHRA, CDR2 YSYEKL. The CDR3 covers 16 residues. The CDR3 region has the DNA TGCGCCAACAGCCAAGATACTTCAGGGTTCGGGGAGATCCAGTACTTC. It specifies CANSQDTSGFGEIQYF.

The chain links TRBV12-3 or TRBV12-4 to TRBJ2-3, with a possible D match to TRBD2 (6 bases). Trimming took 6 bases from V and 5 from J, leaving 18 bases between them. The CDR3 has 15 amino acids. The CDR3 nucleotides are TGTGCCAGCAGCTTGAACATGGGACTCAGAGATACGCAGTATTTT. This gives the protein CASSLNMGLRDTQYF.

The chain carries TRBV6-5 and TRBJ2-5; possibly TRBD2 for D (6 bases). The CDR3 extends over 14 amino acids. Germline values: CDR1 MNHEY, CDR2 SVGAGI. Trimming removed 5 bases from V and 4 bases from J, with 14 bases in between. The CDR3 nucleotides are TGTGCCAGCAGTCTTGCGGGATCGGTAGAGACCCAGTACTTC. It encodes CASSLAGSVETQYF.

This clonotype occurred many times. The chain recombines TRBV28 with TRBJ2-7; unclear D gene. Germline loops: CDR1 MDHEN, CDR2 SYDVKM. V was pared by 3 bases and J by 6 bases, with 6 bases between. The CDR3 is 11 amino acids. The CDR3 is CASSFMTEQYF. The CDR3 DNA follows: TGTGCCAGCAGTTTTATGACCGAGCAGTACTTC.

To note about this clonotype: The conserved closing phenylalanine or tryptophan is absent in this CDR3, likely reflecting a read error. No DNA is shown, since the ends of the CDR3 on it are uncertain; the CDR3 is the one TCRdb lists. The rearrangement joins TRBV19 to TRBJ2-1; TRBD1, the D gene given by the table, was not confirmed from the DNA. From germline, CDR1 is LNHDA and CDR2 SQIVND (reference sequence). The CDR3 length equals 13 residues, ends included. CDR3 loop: CASRRQGVDEQSS.

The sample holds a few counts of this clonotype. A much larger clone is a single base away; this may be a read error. The CDR3 DNA reads TGTGCCAGCAGCCTCCAAAGACAGGCTACTAACTATGGCTACACCTTC. Its translation is CASSLQRQATNYGYTF. The chain couples TRBV7-8 to TRBJ1-2; tentatively, D is TRBD1 (6 bases). Trimming cost V 5 bases and J 0 bases, with 16 bases left between them. There are 16 residues in the CDR3. Per germline, CDR1 SGHVS and CDR2 FQNEAQ. The full variable domain, rest sourced from reference TRBV7-8 and TRBJ1-2, is GAGVSQSPRYKVAKRGQDVALRCDPISGHVSLFWYQQALGQGPEFLTYFQNEAQLDKSGLPSDRFFAERPEGSVSTLKIQRTQQEDSAVYLCASSLQRQATNYGYTFGSGTRLTVV.